The TCR beta chain described here comes from a study of cytomegalovirus exposure and HLA in healthy donors. PCR was performed using 60 Vbeta and 13 Jbeta primers. In the original workflow: A later analysis counted around 74 million unique TCR beta chains, some 12 million shared. Sequencing was performed with immunoSEQ multiplex PCR; in TCRdb, only in-frame clones are kept and a portion is missing. That table supplies the V and J calls and clone size; D and trimming were determined from the DNA. This table has roughly 140,000 clones, over 60% appearing once. The germline V gene encodes CDR1 LNHDA and CDR2 SQIVND (reference sequence). The CDR3 contains 14 residues. V shed 3 bases and J 2 bases; nucleotides not matched to a gene: 4.

V gene TRBV19 combines with J gene TRBJ2-7; TRBD2 matches 7 bases. The specimen was PBMCs. The clonotype originates from a woman between 25 and 40 years old in good health and CMV-seropositive. CDR3 region: CASSMAGTTYEQYF. As DNA, the CDR3 is TGTGCCAGTAGTATGGCCGGGACTACCTACGAGCAGTACTTC.